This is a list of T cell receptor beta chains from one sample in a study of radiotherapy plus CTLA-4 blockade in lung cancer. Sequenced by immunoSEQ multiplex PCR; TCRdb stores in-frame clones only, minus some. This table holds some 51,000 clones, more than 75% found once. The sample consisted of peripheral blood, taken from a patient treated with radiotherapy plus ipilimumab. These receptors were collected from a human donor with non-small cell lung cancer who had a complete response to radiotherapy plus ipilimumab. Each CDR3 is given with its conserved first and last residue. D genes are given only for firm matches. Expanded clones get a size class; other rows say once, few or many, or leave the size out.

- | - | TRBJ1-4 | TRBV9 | TGTGCCAGCAGCGTAGGGCAACTTAGCGAAAAACTGTTTTTT | CASSVGQLSEKLFF
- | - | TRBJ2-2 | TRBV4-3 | TGCGCCAGCAGCATCGGATCTGGACTCGGCGGGGAGCTGTTTTTT | CASSIGSGLGGELFF
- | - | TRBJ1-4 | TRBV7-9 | TGTGCCAGCAGCTTAGCGCTCCAGGGGCGAAATGAAAAACTGTTTTTT | CASSLALQGRNEKLFF
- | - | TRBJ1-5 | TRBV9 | TGTGCCAGCAGCGTAGGCTACGACCGAGGGCCCCAGCATTTT | CASSVGYDRGPQHF
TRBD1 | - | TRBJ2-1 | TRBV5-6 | TGTGCCAGCAGCTCGGACAGGGTCTACAATGAGCAGTTCTTC | CASSSDRVYNEQFF
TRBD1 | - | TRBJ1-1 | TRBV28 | TGTGCCAGCAGTCCCGGACAGGGGGCCACTGAAGCTTTCTTT | CASSPGQGATEAFF
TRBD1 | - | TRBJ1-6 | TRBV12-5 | TGTGCTAGTGGTTTGGTACAAGAGGGGACAGGGGATAATTCACCCCTCCACTTT | CASGLVQEGTGDNSPLHF
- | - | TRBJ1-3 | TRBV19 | TGTGCCAGTAGTATCGGGGGGGCCGGATACTCTGGAAACACCATATATTTT | CASSIGGAGYSGNTIYF
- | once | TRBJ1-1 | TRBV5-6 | TGTGCCAGCAGACCACGGGTTACCACTGAAGCTTTCTTT | CASRPRVTTEAFF
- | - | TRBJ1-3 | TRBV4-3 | TGCGCCAGCAGCCAAGTGTCCAGGGGATCTGGAAACACCATATATTTT | CASSQVSRGSGNTIYF
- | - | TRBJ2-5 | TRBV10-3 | TGTGCCACCAGACAGAGCCAAGAGACCCAGTACTTC | CATRQSQETQYF
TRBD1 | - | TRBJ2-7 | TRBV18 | TGTGCCAGCTCAGTCAGGACAGGGATCGACGAGCAGTACTTC | CASSVRTGIDEQYF
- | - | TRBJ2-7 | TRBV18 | TGTGCCAGCTCGCACAGTGCACAGGGCTACGAGCAGTACTTC | CASSHSAQGYEQYF
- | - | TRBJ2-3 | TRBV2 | TGTGCCAGCAGTGTTCTAGGCACAGATACGCAGTATTTT | CASSVLGTDTQYF
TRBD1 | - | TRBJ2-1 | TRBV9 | TGTGCCAGCAGCGTAGCTCTCCAGGGGGCGAGTGAGCAGTTCTTC | CASSVALQGASEQFF
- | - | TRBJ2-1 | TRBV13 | TGTGCCAGCAGCAGGAGGGGAGCTCTCCACCTCTACAATGAGCAGTTCTTC | CASSRRGALHLYNEQFF
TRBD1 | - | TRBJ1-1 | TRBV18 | TGTGCCAGCTCACCCGAACAGGGGGCGCAGGGTGAAGCTTTCTTT | CASSPEQGAQGEAFF
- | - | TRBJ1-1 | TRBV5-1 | TGCGCCAGCAGCTCCTCCACTGAAGCTTTCTTT | CASSSSTEAFF
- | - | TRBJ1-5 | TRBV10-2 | TGCGCCAGCAGTGATGTGGGGGGGGGCAATCAGCCCCAGCATTTT | CASSDVGGGNQPQHF
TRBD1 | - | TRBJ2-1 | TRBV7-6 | TGTGCCAGCAGCTTAGTGAGACAGGGGGGCAATGAGCAGTTCTTC | CASSLVRQGGNEQFF
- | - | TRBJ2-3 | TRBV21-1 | TGTGCCAGCAGCAATCCGCGGACAGGTAGCACAGATACGCAGTATTTT | CASSNPRTGSTDTQYF
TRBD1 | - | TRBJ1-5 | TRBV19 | TGTGCCAGTAGTACCGGGACAGGGTATAGCAATCAGCCCCAGCATTTT | CASSTGTGYSNQPQHF
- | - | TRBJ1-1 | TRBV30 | TGTGCCTGGGGTGCCCCGCGGGCCCCTGAAGCTTTCTTT | CAWGAPRAPEAFF
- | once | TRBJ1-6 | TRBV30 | TGTGCCTGGGGAAGAGGGGGGGCCGGTTCACCCCTCCACTTT | CAWGRGGAGSPLHF
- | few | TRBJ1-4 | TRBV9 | TGTGCCAGCAGCCTTACAGCAACTAATGAAAAACTGTTTTTT | CASSLTATNEKLFF